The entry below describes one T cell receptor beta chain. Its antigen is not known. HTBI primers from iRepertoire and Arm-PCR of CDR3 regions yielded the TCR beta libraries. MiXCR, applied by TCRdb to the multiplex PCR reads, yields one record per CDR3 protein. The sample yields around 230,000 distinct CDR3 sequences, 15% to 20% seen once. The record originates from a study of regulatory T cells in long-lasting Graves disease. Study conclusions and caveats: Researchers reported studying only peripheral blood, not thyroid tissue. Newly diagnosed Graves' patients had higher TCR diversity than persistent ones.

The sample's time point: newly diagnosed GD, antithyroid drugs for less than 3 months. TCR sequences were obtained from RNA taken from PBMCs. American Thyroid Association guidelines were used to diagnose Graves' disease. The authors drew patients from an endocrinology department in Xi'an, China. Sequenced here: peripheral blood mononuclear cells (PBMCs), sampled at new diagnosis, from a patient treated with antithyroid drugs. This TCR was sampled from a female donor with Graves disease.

CDR3 in amino acids: CASRAGVHQPQHF. DNA of the CDR3: TGTGCCAGCAGAGCAGGGGTACATCAGCCCCAGCATTTT. The V call is TRBV11-2, the J call TRBJ1-5; D might be TRBD1 (6 bases). Germline CDR1 SGHAT, CDR2 FQNNGV. The V gene lost 6 bases and the J gene lost 5 bases, with 11 bases spanning the gap. The CDR3 runs 13 residues.